This T cell receptor (beta chain) was recorded in a study of T cell responses to AZD1222 COVID-19 vaccine. Study-level findings and limits: Vaccine-related CD4 TCRs covered spike, predominating at 160-218 and 743-854. Females outnumbered males among donors, who were mostly white British; clonal diversity was possibly underestimated.

This clone was seen more than once but under ten times. Its antigen is unidentified. Trimming removed 8 bases from V and 4 bases from J; junction bases left unmatched: 12. The CDR3 is made up of 15 amino acids. Looked up from germline, CDR1 is MGHDK and CDR2 is SYGVNS. Here immunoSEQ multiplex PCR was the method, and the copy in TCRdb shows in-frame clones only, minus some. The sample carries tens of thousands of clones, 85% to 90% recorded once. The gene calls are TRBV25-1 and TRBJ1-2, with 8 nucleotides matching TRBD1. The receptor was isolated from an adult who received the AZD1222 COVID-19 vaccine. Sequences were derived from peripheral blood, sampled 28 days after the second AZD1222 dose. The CDR3 sequence is CASGRGRGLCYGYTF. DNA of the CDR3: TGTGCCAGCGGGCGGGGCAGGGGGCTTTGCTATGGCTACACCTTC.